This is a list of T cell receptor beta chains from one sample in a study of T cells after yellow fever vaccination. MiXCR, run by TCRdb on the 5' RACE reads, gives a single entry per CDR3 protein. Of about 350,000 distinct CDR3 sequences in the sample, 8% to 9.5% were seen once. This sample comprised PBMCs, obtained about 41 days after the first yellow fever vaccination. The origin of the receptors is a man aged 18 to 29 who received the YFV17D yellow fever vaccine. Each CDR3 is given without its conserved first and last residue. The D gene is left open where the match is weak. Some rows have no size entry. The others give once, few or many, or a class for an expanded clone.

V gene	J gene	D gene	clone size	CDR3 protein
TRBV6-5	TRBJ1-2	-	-	ASSYSQGWNGYT
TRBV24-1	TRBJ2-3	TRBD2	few	ATSDKTGLAGNTDTQY
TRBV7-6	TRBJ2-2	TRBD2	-	ASSFSSGAGELF
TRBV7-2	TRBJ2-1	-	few	ASNRDQGRVEQF
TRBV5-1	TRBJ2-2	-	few	ASSFGVLFSGELF
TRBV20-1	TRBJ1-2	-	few	SATDATDYGYT
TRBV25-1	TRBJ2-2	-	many	ASSNGGGTGELF
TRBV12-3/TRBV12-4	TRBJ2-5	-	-	ASSENGATQY
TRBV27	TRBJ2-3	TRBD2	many	ASSLIGGSTDTQY
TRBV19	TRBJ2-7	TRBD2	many	ASSSGGPYEQY
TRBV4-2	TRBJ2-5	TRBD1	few	ASSQDGTGGETQY
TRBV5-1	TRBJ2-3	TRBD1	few	ASSSLTGGGTDTQY
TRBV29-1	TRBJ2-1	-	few	SVDRTRMNEQF
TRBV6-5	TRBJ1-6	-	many	ASSLFPGGLGSPLH
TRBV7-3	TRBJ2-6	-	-	ASSLTAATSGANVLT